These 30 T cell receptor beta chains share one sample of origin, sequenced in a study of T cell responses to AZD1222 COVID-19 vaccine. The method was immunoSEQ multiplex PCR; TCRdb's version includes in-frame clones alone and lacks a portion of them. The sample carries 95,000 to 100,000 clones, more than 70% recorded once. Sample: peripheral blood, taken 28 days after the second AZD1222 dose. The source of these receptors is an adult who received the AZD1222 COVID-19 vaccine.

The chain recombines TRBV12-3 or TRBV12-4 with TRBJ1-5; D gene uncertain. V gave up 1 base and J gave up 7 bases, with 8 bases separating them. CDR3 length equals 13 residues. CDR3 DNA sequence: TGTGCCAGCAGTTTAGAGGGAGGGCAGCCCCAGCATTTT. This gives the protein CASSLEGGQPQHF.

This clone turned up a few times. V gene TRBV6-5 combines with J gene TRBJ2-4, with D maybe TRBD1 (5 bases). The germline V gene encodes CDR1 MNHEY and CDR2 SVGAGI. The CDR3 is 13 amino acids. V lost 2 bases, J lost 7 bases, and 9 bases lay in between. The CDR3 sequence: CASSYEKGNIQYF. The CDR3 DNA reads as TGTGCCAGCAGTTACGAAAAGGGGAACATTCAGTACTTC.

This rearrangement joins TRBV29-1 to TRBJ2-7; 9 nucleotides line up with TRBD2. J was trimmed by 2 bases and V by 6 bases; bases with no gene match: 5. The CDR3 sequence is 13 residues long. The germline V gene encodes CDR1 SQVTM and CDR2 ANQGSEA. CDR3 DNA: TGCAGCGTACGACTAGCGGTGACCTACGAGCAGTACTTC. Encoded protein: CSVRLAVTYEQYF.

The chain recombines TRBV2 with TRBJ2-5; TRBD2 matches 10 bases. The CDR3 covers 16 residues. The V segment lost 2 bases and the J segment 4 bases; nucleotides outside the gene matches: 7. Per the germline V gene, CDR1 is SNHLY and CDR2 is FYNNEI. Here the CDR3 reads CASSELASGSGETQYF. The DNA for the CDR3 is TGTGCCAGCAGTGAACTGGCTAGCGGGAGTGGAGAGACCCAGTACTTC. Complete variable domain (other parts from reference TRBV2 and TRBJ2-5): EPEVTQTPSHQVTQMGQEVILRCVPISNHLYFYWYRQILGQKVEFLVSFYNNEISEKSEIFDDQFSVERPDGSNFTLKIRSTKLEDSAMYFCASSELASGSGETQYFGPGTRLLVL.

J is TRBJ1-1 and V is TRBV28, with TRBD1 matching over 8 bases. This CDR3 has 16 residues. Trimming at V came to 6 bases and at J to 0 bases, leaving 9 bases not matched to a gene. Looked up from germline, CDR1 is MDHEN and CDR2 is SYDVKM. Written as DNA, the CDR3 is TGTGCCAGCAGGACCCAGGGGGCCGTGATGAACACTGAAGCTTTCTTT. Amino acids: CASRTQGAVMNTEAFF.

CDR3 residues: CASSWNRVEYF. The DNA for the CDR3 is TGTGCCAGCAGCTGGAACAGGGTGGAGTACTTC. V is TRBV5-6 and J is TRBJ2-5; a possible D gene is TRBD1 (6 bases). The CDR3 sequence is 11 residues long. V gave up 3 bases and J gave up 12 bases, with 12 bases separating them. CDR1 and CDR2 from the germline V gene are SGHDT and YYEEEE.

This chain uses TRBV6-2 or TRBV6-3 with TRBJ2-7, with no clear D. CDR3 length: 16 amino acids. Between the trimmed V and J ends, which lost 3 bases and 2 bases, there was a span of 17 bases. CDR1 and CDR2 from the germline V gene are MNHEY and SVGEGT. The CDR3 coding sequence is TGTGCCAGCAGTTATTCCAGCTCTAGAAGGGCCTACGAGCAGTACTTC. Protein product: CASSYSSSRRAYEQYF.

The chain recombines TRBV7-8 with TRBJ1-1, with 9 bases identical to TRBD1. The CDR3 extends over 16 amino acids. V lost 5 bases and J lost 5; bases outside the gene matches: 12. Germline V lookup: CDR1 SGHVS, CDR2 FQNEAQ. CDR3 protein: CASSPYSGQGLTEAFF. CDR3 coding DNA: TGTGCCAGCAGCCCATACTCGGGACAGGGCTTGACTGAAGCTTTCTTT.

V is TRBV11-2 and J is TRBJ2-1; TRBD2 matches 12 bases. Germline V CDR1 and CDR2: SGHAT, FQNNGV. J gave up 4 bases and V 4 bases, and 8 bases lay outside the gene matches. CDR3 length: 17 amino acids. The chain's CDR3 is CASSSGLAGILYNEQFF. Written as DNA, the CDR3 is TGTGCCAGCAGCTCCGGACTAGCGGGGATATTGTACAATGAGCAGTTCTTC.

The chain couples TRBV3-1 (or the pseudogene TRBV3-2) to TRBJ2-7; D is perhaps TRBD2 (6 bases). The CDR3 contains 13 residues. Per the germline V gene, CDR1 is LGHDT and CDR2 is YNNKEL (reference sequence). The germline V and J ends were trimmed by 0 bases and 8 bases, with 11 bases remaining between them. Here the CDR3 DNA reads TGTGCCAGCAGCCAAGATTGGAGGGGCAAGCAGTACTTC. Translation: CASSQDWRGKQYF.

The V gene is TRBV7-8, the J gene TRBJ1-5; 7 nucleotides align to TRBD1. The J segment lost 8 bases and the V segment lost 5 bases, leaving 9 bases of the junction unmatched. CDR1 and CDR2 (germline): SGHVS, FQNEAQ. The CDR3 runs 14 residues. The chain's CDR3 is CASSVRGRGKPQHF. For the CDR3, the DNA is TGTGCCAGCAGCGTGAGGGGGCGCGGAAAGCCCCAGCATTTT.

The table lists this clone with a few counts. This sequence joins TRBV9 and TRBJ2-3; 12 nucleotides match TRBD2. Trimming cost V 0 bases and J 6 bases; bases outside gene matches: 5. The CDR3 covers 16 residues. Germline CDR1 and CDR2: SGDLS and YYNGEE. The CDR3 sequence is CASSVALAGGLDTQYF. The CDR3 DNA reads as TGTGCCAGCAGCGTAGCACTAGCGGGAGGTCTCGATACGCAGTATTTT.

This clone turned up a few times. The chain uses TRBV12-5 and TRBJ2-1, with 14 bases that match TRBD2. Germline CDR1 is LGHNT and CDR2 is FRNRAP. The CDR3 covers 16 residues. V lost 3 bases, J lost 8 bases, and 6 bases stayed unmatched. The CDR3 loop reads CASGFAGTSGGYEQFF. The CDR3, as DNA: TGTGCTAGTGGTTTTGCCGGGACTAGCGGGGGATATGAGCAGTTCTTC.

This clone has just a few counts. The chain joins TRBV24-1 to TRBJ2-3; D perhaps matches TRBD1 (6 bases). The CDR3 consists of 15 residues. CDR1 and CDR2 from the germline V gene are KGHDR and SFDVKD. V lost 5 bases, J lost 0 bases, and 11 bases lay in between. In nucleotides, the CDR3 is TGTGCCACCAGTGGAGACGGACAGAGCACAGATACGCAGTATTTT. This gives the protein CATSGDGQSTDTQYF.

This chain connects TRBV6-1 to TRBJ2-3, with 8 bases aligning to TRBD2. From germline, CDR1 is MNHNS and CDR2 SASEGT. The CDR3 is made up of 17 amino acids. V was pared by 2 bases and J by 3 bases, with 10 bases of the junction left unmatched. The CDR3 reads CASSEMDSGTQTDTQYF. The CDR3 bases are TGTGCCAGCAGTGAAATGGATAGCGGGACTCAGACAGATACGCAGTATTTT.

The chain is built from TRBV15 and TRBJ2-7, with TRBD1 identical over 7 bases. J lost 0 bases, V lost 0 bases, and 5 bases had no gene match. Per the germline V gene, CDR1 is LNHNV and CDR2 is YYDKDF (reference sequence). The CDR3 extends over 16 amino acids. The CDR3 is CATSREETGSSYEQYF. The DNA for the CDR3 is TGTGCCACCAGCAGAGAAGAGACAGGGAGCTCCTACGAGCAGTACTTC. Combining the CDR3 with reference TRBV15 and TRBJ2-7 gives the whole variable domain DAMVIQNPRYQVTQFGKPVTLSCSQTLNHNVMYWYQQKSSQAPKLLFHYYDKDFNNEADTPDNFQSRRPNTSFCFLDIRSPGLGDTAMYLCATSREETGSSYEQYFGPGTRLTVT.

This sequence joins TRBV20-1 and TRBJ2-7; 9 nucleotides line up with TRBD1. Trimming at V came to 3 bases and at J to 4 bases, leaving 7 bases not matched to a gene. The CDR3 runs 14 residues. The germline gives CDR1 DFQATT, CDR2 SNEGSKA (reference sequence). Written as DNA, the CDR3 is TGCAGTGCTAGTGGCGGGACAGGGCAGTACGAGCAGTACTTC. Translated: CSASGGTGQYEQYF.

This rearrangement joins TRBV10-3 to TRBJ2-1; 16 nucleotides agree with TRBD2. The germline V gene has CDR1 ENHRY and CDR2 SYGVKD. Trimming at V came to 8 bases and at J to 6 bases, leaving 16 bases not matched to a gene. This CDR3 is 19 amino acids long. Here the CDR3 DNA reads TGTGCCATCGGCCCGGGACTAGCGGGAGGGGCGACTACGGGCAATGAGCAGTTCTTC. Protein product: CAIGPGLAGGATTGNEQFF.

This clone showed up just a few times. The V and J genes are TRBV2 and TRBJ1-1, with TRBD1 as a possible D gene (5 bases). CDR1 is SNHLY, CDR2 FYNNEI, per germline. The CDR3 has 14 residues. Trimming took 4 bases from V and 4 from J, leaving 13 bases between them. CDR3 nucleotide sequence: TGTGCCAGCAGTGTTGAGGCGGGACCCACTGAAGCTTTCTTT. Protein: CASSVEAGPTEAFF.

The rearrangement uses TRBV9 and TRBJ1-1, with D perhaps TRBD1 (6 bases). Trimming pared 3 bases from V and 0 bases from J, leaving 9 bases between. CDR1 and CDR2 from the germline V gene are SGDLS and YYNGEE. The CDR3 totals 14 residues. The CDR3: CASSAQGVNTEAFF. The CDR3 nucleotides are TGTGCCAGCAGCGCACAGGGTGTGAACACTGAAGCTTTCTTT.

V gene TRBV5-6 combines with J gene TRBJ1-6, with D unclear. V was cut by 1 base and J by 0 bases, with 11 bases left in between. Germline V CDR1 and CDR2: SGHDT, YYEEEE. The CDR3 loop spans 17 amino acids. CDR3 region: CASSLRGPSSYNSPLHF. CDR3 coding DNA: TGTGCCAGCAGCTTGAGAGGACCTAGCTCCTATAATTCACCCCTCCACTTT.

The chain combines TRBV9 with TRBJ1-1; no firm D call. CDR1 and CDR2 (germline): SGDLS, YYNGEE. This CDR3 contains 16 residues. V was shortened by 0 bases and J by 1 base, with 13 bases between the two germline ends. This CDR3 reads CASSVATARGNTEAFF. CDR3 sequence (DNA): TGTGCCAGCAGCGTAGCTACGGCACGGGGGAACACTGAAGCTTTCTTT.

This clone was detected once. V usage is TRBV7-3 and J usage is TRBJ1-1; tentative D call: TRBD1 (6 bases). V was trimmed by 2 bases and J by 4 bases, leaving 8 bases between them. From germline, CDR1 is SGHTA and CDR2 FQGTGA. This CDR3 spans 13 amino acids. The CDR3 sequence is CASSLWGATEAFF. As DNA, the CDR3 is TGTGCCAGCAGCTTATGGGGGGCCACTGAAGCTTTCTTT.

In DNA, the CDR3 is TGTGCCACCAGTGCCCCGACAGGAACCCCACGTCAGTTCTTC. This gives the protein CATSAPTGTPRQFF. The V and J genes are TRBV24-1 and TRBJ2-1; D perhaps matches TRBD1 (6 bases). This CDR3 region has 14 residues. The germline V and J ends were trimmed by 5 bases and 13 bases, with 20 bases remaining between them. Per the germline V gene, CDR1 is KGHDR and CDR2 is SFDVKD.

The chain links TRBV28 to TRBJ1-1, with D perhaps TRBD1 (5 bases). V was trimmed by 7 bases and J by 2 bases, leaving 14 bases between them. Germline CDR1 is MDHEN and CDR2 is SYDVKM. CDR3 length equals 14 residues. CDR3 amino acids: CASNLPGVNTEAFF. The CDR3 region has the DNA TGTGCCAGCAACCTCCCGGGGGTAAACACTGAAGCTTTCTTT.

The chain links TRBV28 to TRBJ2-5; 7 nucleotides match TRBD2. Germline trimming cut 1 base from V and 2 bases from J; bases unmatched to any gene: 1. The germline CDR1 and CDR2 sequences are MDHEN and SYDVKM. The CDR3 has 14 amino acids. The CDR3 is CASSLSRGQETQYF. CDR3 DNA: TGTGCCAGCAGTTTATCGCGGGGGCAAGAGACCCAGTACTTC.

The chain uses TRBV2 and TRBJ1-5; a possible D gene is TRBD1 (6 bases). V gave up 4 bases and J gave up 1 base, with 11 bases separating them. CDR3 length: 15 amino acids. The germline V gene encodes CDR1 SNHLY and CDR2 FYNNEI. The CDR3 region is CASSGSRGSNQPQHF. DNA of the CDR3: TGTGCCAGCAGTGGTTCCAGGGGAAGCAATCAGCCCCAGCATTTT.

This sequence joins TRBV28 and TRBJ1-5; no definite D call. V shed 6 bases and J shed 0 bases, with 3 bases lying between them. The CDR3 has 12 amino acids. Germline V gene data show CDR1 as MDHEN and CDR2 as SYDVKM. The CDR3 reads CASRRSNQPQHF. The CDR3 bases are TGTGCCAGCAGGCGTAGCAATCAGCCCCAGCATTTT.

The J gene is TRBJ2-7, the V gene TRBV5-4, with D perhaps matching TRBD2 (6 bases). Trimming took off 4 bases at V and 5 bases at J, with 16 bases between the two ends. This CDR3 region has 14 residues. CDR1 SGHNT and CDR2 YYREEE come from the germline V gene (reference sequence). CDR3 loop: CASSPSAGSHEQYF. As DNA, the CDR3 is TGTGCCAGCAGCCCTTCCGCCGGGAGTCACGAGCAGTACTTC. Looking up the rest from reference TRBV5-4 and TRBJ2-7 gives the full variable domain: ETGVTQSPTHLIKTRGQQVTLRCSSQSGHNTVSWYQQALGQGPQFIFQYYREEENGRGNFPPRFSGLQFPNYSSELNVNALELDDSALYLCASSPSAGSHEQYFGPGTRLTVT.

The chain is built from TRBV27 and TRBJ1-4; TRBD1 matches 7 bases. This CDR3 contains 14 residues. Germline V CDR1 and CDR2: MNHEY, SMNVEV (reference sequence). V lost 8 bases and J lost 0; bases outside the gene matches: 3. The CDR3 loop reads CASRQGTTNEKLFF. Written as DNA, the CDR3 is TGTGCCAGCCGACAGGGTACAACTAATGAAAAACTGTTTTTT.